Listed below are T cell receptor beta chains from one sample, sequenced in a study of cytomegalovirus exposure and HLA in healthy donors. The repertoire was sequenced with immunoSEQ multiplex PCR; TCRdb's copy has only in-frame clones and lacks some. The sample lists about 160,000 clones, 86% occurring once. The material sequenced was PBMCs. All receptors come from a woman in her late teens or twenties in good health and CMV-seronegative. The CDR3 runs from the conserved cysteine through the conserved F or W. The order of the fields is V gene, J gene, D gene, clone size, CDR3 protein, CDR3 DNA. A D gene is named only where the DNA matches it firmly. Some rows mark clone size as missing; the rest say once, few, many or name a class of expanded clone.

TRBV18,TRBJ2-5,TRBD1,NA,CASSPNTGGQETQYF,TGTGCCAGCTCACCCAATACAGGGGGCCAAGAGACCCAGTACTTC
TRBV7-9,TRBJ2-5,TRBD2,few,CASSHRLAGKTQYF,TGTGCCAGCAGCCACAGACTAGCGGGGAAGACCCAGTACTTC
TRBV5-1,TRBJ1-2,TRBD1,once,CASSAGQGVNYGYTF,TGCGCCAGCAGCGCGGGACAGGGGGTGAACTATGGCTACACCTTC
TRBV5-1,TRBJ2-1,TRBD2,NA,CASSPAPLAGQRYNEQFF,TGCGCCAGCAGCCCAGCTCCACTAGCGGGACAAAGATACAATGAGCAGTTCTTC
TRBV28,TRBJ1-3,NA,NA,CASSLVTVSSGNTIYF,TGTGCCAGCAGTCTCGTCACGGTTAGCTCTGGAAACACCATATATTTT
TRBV9,TRBJ2-1,TRBD2,NA,CASSVDRAGGPLDEQFF,TGTGCCAGCAGCGTAGATCGGGCGGGAGGGCCGCTTGATGAGCAGTTCTTC
TRBV27,TRBJ1-1,NA,few,CASSLRGEAFF,TGTGCCAGCAGTCTTAGGGGGGAAGCTTTCTTT
TRBV9,TRBJ2-7,TRBD1,NA,CASSVTGQGFYEQYF,TGTGCCAGCAGCGTAACGGGACAGGGGTTCTACGAGCAGTACTTC
TRBV28,TRBJ2-1,TRBD1,NA,CASSPTGALYEQFF,TGTGCCAGCAGTCCGACAGGGGCTCTCTATGAGCAGTTCTTC
TRBV7-9,TRBJ2-7,NA,NA,CASSPSDRPYEQYF,TGTGCCAGCAGCCCATCGGACAGACCTTACGAGCAGTACTTC
TRBV5-1,TRBJ2-1,TRBD2,few,CASKSGRAYNEQFF,TGCGCCAGCAAGAGCGGGAGGGCCTACAATGAGCAGTTCTTC
TRBV7-2,TRBJ2-7,NA,NA,CASSFIRAPNEQYF,TGTGCCAGCAGCTTTATCAGGGCCCCTAACGAGCAGTACTTC
TRBV27,TRBJ2-1,NA,once,CASSLSSAYNEQFF,TGTGCCAGCAGTTTATCCTCCGCGTACAATGAGCAGTTCTTC
TRBV9,TRBJ2-7,TRBD1,NA,CASSGDRPYEQYF,TGTGCCAGCAGCGGGGACAGACCCTACGAGCAGTACTTC
TRBV6-5,TRBJ1-6,NA,NA,CASSFTRSSYNSPLHF,TGTGCCAGCAGTTTCACACGGAGCTCCTATAATTCACCCCTCCACTTT
TRBV6-5,TRBJ2-7,NA,NA,CASRTTYEQYF,TGTGCCAGCAGGACAACCTACGAGCAGTACTTC
TRBV29-1,TRBJ1-1,TRBD1,NA,CSVGRGPGAEAFF,TGCAGCGTTGGTAGGGGGCCGGGAGCTGAAGCTTTCTTT
TRBV5-6,TRBJ1-2,NA,NA,CASSGLNYGYTF,TGTGCCAGCAGCGGGCTAAACTATGGCTACACCTTC
TRBV5-6,TRBJ2-7,TRBD2,NA,CASSWGGYDEQYF,TGTGCCAGCAGCTGGGGGGGGTACGACGAGCAGTACTTC
TRBV28,TRBJ1-1,NA,NA,CASSSGVAEAFF,TGTGCCAGCAGTTCAGGGGTGGCTGAAGCTTTCTTT
TRBV19,TRBJ2-5,NA,NA,CASSIMARGTQYF,TGTGCCAGTAGTATTATGGCTAGGGGGACCCAGTACTTC
TRBV2,TRBJ2-7,NA,NA,CASSESGWRSEQYF,TGTGCCAGCAGTGAATCGGGGTGGAGGTCCGAGCAGTACTTC
TRBV4-1,TRBJ2-7,NA,few,CASSPPGGGSYEQYF,TGCGCCAGCAGCCCTCCTGGGGGCGGGTCCTACGAGCAGTACTTC
TRBV27,TRBJ1-4,TRBD1,NA,CASQTRGIGTVNEKLFF,TGTGCCAGCCAAACCAGGGGCATCGGGACAGTAAATGAAAAACTGTTTTTT
TRBV7-8,TRBJ2-7,TRBD1,NA,CASSLRGQGIYEQYF,TGTGCCAGCAGCCTGCGCGGACAGGGTATCTACGAGCAGTACTTC
TRBV2,TRBJ1-1,NA,few,CASSGDSSNTEAFF,TGTGCCAGCAGCGGAGACAGCAGTAACACTGAAGCTTTCTTT
TRBV5-5,TRBJ2-7,TRBD2,few,CASSPGSSGAYEQYF,TGTGCCAGCAGCCCCGGGTCAAGCGGGGCCTACGAGCAGTACTTC
TRBV2,TRBJ2-3,NA,once,CASSVQRRGTDTQYF,TGTGCCAGCAGTGTTCAGCGGAGAGGCACAGATACGCAGTATTTT
TRBV19,TRBJ1-5,NA,NA,CASSTSLIGSSNQPQHF,TGTGCCAGTAGTACCTCTCTTATAGGGAGCAGCAATCAGCCCCAGCATTTT
TRBV15,TRBJ1-3,NA,NA,CATSRATGLGGNTIYF,TGTGCCACCAGCAGAGCAACAGGGTTGGGGGGAAACACCATATATTTT
TRBV5-4,TRBJ1-1,TRBD1,NA,CASRQTGGSMNTEAFF,TGTGCCAGCAGGCAGACAGGGGGCTCTATGAACACTGAAGCTTTCTTT
TRBV11-2,TRBJ2-2,NA,NA,CVTGFWTGELFF,TGTGTAACAGGGTTTTGGACCGGGGAGCTGTTTTTT
TRBV6-1,TRBJ2-2,NA,NA,CASRQDTYTGELFF,TGTGCCAGCAGACAGGACACTTACACCGGGGAGCTGTTTTTT
TRBV9,TRBJ1-2,NA,NA,CASSVASLGERNYGYTF,TGTGCCAGCAGCGTAGCTAGTCTGGGTGAAAGAAACTATGGCTACACCTTC
TRBV10-1,TRBJ1-3,NA,NA,CASRLPTVLKGNTIYF,TGCGCCAGCAGACTCCCGACAGTCCTAAAAGGAAACACCATATATTTT
TRBV29-1,TRBJ1-1,NA,NA,CSVLRGQMNTEAFF,TGCAGCGTTCTAAGGGGCCAGATGAACACTGAAGCTTTCTTT
TRBV27,TRBJ2-1,TRBD1,once,CASSRTGIRYSSSYNEQFF,TGTGCCAGCAGTCGGACAGGGATCCGGTATTCCAGCTCCTACAATGAGCAGTTCTTC
TRBV20-1,TRBJ2-1,NA,NA,CSPAEQFF,TGCTCACCAGCGGAACAGTTCTTC
TRBV18,TRBJ2-7,NA,NA,CASSPGPSRGEQYF,TGTGCCAGCTCACCAGGCCCCAGCAGGGGCGAGCAGTACTTC
TRBV6-1,TRBJ1-3,NA,NA,CASRYSGNTIYF,TGTGCCAGCAGGTACTCTGGAAACACCATATATTTT
TRBV27,TRBJ1-6,NA,NA,CASSFRVLGSPLHF,TGTGCCAGCAGTTTCCGGGTATTAGGTTCACCCCTCCACTTT
TRBV28,TRBJ2-5,NA,NA,CASSFGRWKRETQYF,TGTGCCAGCAGTTTTGGGAGATGGAAGAGGGAGACCCAGTACTTC
TRBV7-2,TRBJ2-3,TRBD2,NA,CASSLASRGSGRGTDTQYF,TGTGCCAGCAGCTTAGCCTCCCGGGGTAGCGGGAGGGGTACAGATACGCAGTATTTT
TRBV7-3,TRBJ2-1,TRBD2,NA,CASSRGTGGINEQFF,TGTGCCAGCAGTCGCGGGACGGGAGGGATCAATGAGCAGTTCTTC
TRBV6-6,TRBJ1-5,NA,few,CASMVEGRGNQPQHF,TGTGCCAGCATGGTGGAAGGGAGAGGCAATCAGCCCCAGCATTTT